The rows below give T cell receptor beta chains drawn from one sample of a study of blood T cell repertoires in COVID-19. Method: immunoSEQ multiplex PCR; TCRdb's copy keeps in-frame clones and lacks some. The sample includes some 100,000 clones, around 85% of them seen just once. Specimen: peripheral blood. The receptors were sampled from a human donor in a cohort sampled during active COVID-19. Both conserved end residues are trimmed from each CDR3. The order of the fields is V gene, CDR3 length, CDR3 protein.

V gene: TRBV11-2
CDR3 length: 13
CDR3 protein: ASSLDRGFTQPQH

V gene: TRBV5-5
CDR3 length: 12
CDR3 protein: ASSLGQGPYGYT

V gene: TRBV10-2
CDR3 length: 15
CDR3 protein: ASSALDRGRSGNEQF

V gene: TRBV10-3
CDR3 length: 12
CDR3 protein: AISEAQGSTEAF

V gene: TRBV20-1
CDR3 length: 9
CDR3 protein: SATTGQGYT

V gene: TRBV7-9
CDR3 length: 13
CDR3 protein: ASSLSGAPNNEQF

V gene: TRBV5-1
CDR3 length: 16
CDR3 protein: ASTGGAGGPANTGELF

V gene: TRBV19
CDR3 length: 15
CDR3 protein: ASSTATGLSGANVLT

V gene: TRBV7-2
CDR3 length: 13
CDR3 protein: ASSLVQMRLSEQY

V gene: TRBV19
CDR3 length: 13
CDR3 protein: ASSPRTVNAHEQY

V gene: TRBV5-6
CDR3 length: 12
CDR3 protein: ASSNHRGLGGYT

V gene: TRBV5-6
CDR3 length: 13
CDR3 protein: ASSLKTGGFHGYT

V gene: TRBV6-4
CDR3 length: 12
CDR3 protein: ASSRQGATDTQY

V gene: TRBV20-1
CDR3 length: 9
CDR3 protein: SARPGETQY

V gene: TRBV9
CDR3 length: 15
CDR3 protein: ASSPAWGLAGSYEQY

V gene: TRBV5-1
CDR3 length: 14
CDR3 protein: ASSLRGGSDMYEQY

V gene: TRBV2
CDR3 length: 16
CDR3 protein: ASTRPTGGGSGANVLT

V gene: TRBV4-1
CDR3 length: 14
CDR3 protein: ASSQQDIVASGELF

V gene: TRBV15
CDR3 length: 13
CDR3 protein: ATSRPLSSYNEQF

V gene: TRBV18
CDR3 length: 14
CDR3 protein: ASSPSSGLSYNEQF

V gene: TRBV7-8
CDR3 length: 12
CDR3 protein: ASSLGTQIDEQY

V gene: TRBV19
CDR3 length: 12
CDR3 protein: ASSIGTGSQPQH

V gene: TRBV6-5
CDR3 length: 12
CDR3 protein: ASVRTLGGYEQY

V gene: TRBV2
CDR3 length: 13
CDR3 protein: ASVEGRGPYNEQF

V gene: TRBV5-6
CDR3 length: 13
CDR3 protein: ASSLGGQVWNEQF

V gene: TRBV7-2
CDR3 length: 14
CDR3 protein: ASSLGWTGAEDTQY

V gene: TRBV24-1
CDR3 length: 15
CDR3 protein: ATNNGVSGTENTEAF

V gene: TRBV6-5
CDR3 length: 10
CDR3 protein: ASSPLGLEAF